One sample yielded the 16 T cell receptor beta chains listed below, sequenced in a study of OX40 agonist ivuxolimab in advanced cancers. Sequencing used immunoSEQ multiplex PCR; TCRdb keeps in-frame clones, though not all of them. This sample has about 86,000 clones, with under 95% found just once. The material sequenced was CD4+ or CD8+ T cells sorted from blood, taken in a trial of the OX40 agonist ivuxolimab. The receptors here all came from an adult with an advanced solid tumor such as melanoma, head and neck, liver or kidney cancer.

In regard to this clone: Other DNA sequences in the sample encode the same CDR3. The genes are TRBV10-3 and TRBJ2-1, with 10 bases aligning to TRBD2. Germline V gene lookup returns CDR1 ENHRY and CDR2 SYGVKD. The V and J ends lost 4 bases and 1 base, in that order; junction bases with no gene match: 7. The CDR3 loop spans 17 amino acids. The CDR3 protein is CAISGTSGGGSYNEQFF. The CDR3 DNA is TGTGCCATCAGTGGGACTAGCGGAGGGGGGTCCTACAATGAGCAGTTCTTC.

The genes are TRBV11-2 and TRBJ1-1, with 7 bases aligning to TRBD1. Losses at the gene ends were 6 bases for V and 8 bases for J; bases not matched to a gene: 3. Germline CDR1 and CDR2: SGHAT and FQNNGV. This CDR3 is 11 amino acids long. The CDR3 loop is CASSVTGEAFF. The CDR3 region has the DNA TGTGCCAGCAGTGTGACAGGGGAAGCTTTCTTT.

The chain links TRBV28 to TRBJ1-5; D perhaps matches TRBD1 (6 bases). With 2 bases removed from V and 7 bases from J, the gap between germline ends came to 9 bases. The CDR3 has 13 amino acids. Germline V lookup: CDR1 MDHEN, CDR2 SYDVKM. The CDR3 DNA sequence: TGTGCCAGCAGTTTAATGGGGGCGCAGCCCCAGCATTTT. Amino acid sequence: CASSLMGAQPQHF.

V and J are TRBV30 and TRBJ1-1; D gene uncertain. Germline V gene lookup returns CDR1 GTSNPN and CDR2 SVGIG (reference sequence). This CDR3 is built from 14 residues. V lost 0 bases and J lost 8, with 16 bases in between. CDR3 protein: CAWSVDRWIVEAFF. The CDR3 nucleotides are TGTGCCTGGAGTGTAGATAGGTGGATTGTGGAAGCTTTCTTT.

The chain combines TRBV27 with TRBJ2-2, with D unresolved. This CDR3 is 14 amino acids long. V was trimmed by 1 base and J by 4 bases, leaving 7 bases between them. Germline V gene lookup returns CDR1 MNHEY and CDR2 SMNVEV (reference sequence). CDR3 region: CASSLLGPTGELFF. In nucleotides, the CDR3 is TGTGCCAGCAGTTTATTGGGTCCCACCGGGGAGCTGTTTTTT.

The chain combines TRBV28 with TRBJ1-2; TRBD1 aligns across 7 bases. The junction had 15 bases not matched to a gene; V was cut back by 2 bases and J by 6 bases. The CDR3 sequence is 17 residues long. The V gene's germline CDR1 is MDHEN and CDR2 SYDVKM. DNA of the CDR3: TGTGCCAGCAGTTTACGCCGCGCGACAGGGCGCACGGATGGCTACACCTTC. Protein: CASSLRRATGRTDGYTF.

The chain is built from TRBV5-8 and TRBJ2-1, with TRBD2 identical over 8 bases. The CDR3 is 16 residues long. Germline lookup yields CDR1 SGHTS and CDR2 YDEGEE. V lost 2 bases to trimming and J lost 2 bases; unmatched junction nucleotides: 6. The CDR3 spells CASSFQAGATYNEQFF. The CDR3 DNA follows: TGTGCCAGCAGCTTTCAAGCGGGAGCAACCTACAATGAGCAGTTCTTC.

The J gene is TRBJ1-5, the V gene TRBV5-1; D unresolved. This CDR3 comprises 15 residues. Germline V gene data show CDR1 as SGHRS and CDR2 as YFSETQ. Between the trimmed V and J ends, which lost 4 bases and 0 bases, there was a span of 11 bases. DNA of the CDR3: TGCGCCAGCAGCCCCGGGATTTATAGCAATCAGCCCCAGCATTTT. It codes for CASSPGIYSNQPQHF.

This chain connects TRBV27 to TRBJ2-7; D gene ambiguous. Per germline, CDR1 MNHEY and CDR2 SMNVEV (reference sequence). V shed 5 bases and J shed 5 bases, with 16 bases lying between them. This CDR3 has 14 residues. CDR3 in DNA: TGTGCCAGCAGTGCGACGGAGCCTGGGAACGAGCAGTACTTC. Translation gives CASSATEPGNEQYF.

This sequence joins TRBV7-3 and TRBJ2-1; D not resolved. The CDR3 has 12 amino acids. Trimming removed 5 bases from V and 6 bases from J, with 8 bases in between. Per germline, CDR1 SGHTA and CDR2 FQGTGA. The CDR3 DNA reads TGTGCCAGCAGCCCCCCTAGCAATGAGCAGTTCTTC. This codes for CASSPPSNEQFF. Based on the CDR3 plus reference TRBV7-3 and TRBJ2-1, the full variable domain is GAGVSQTPSNKVTEKGKYVELRCDPISGHTALYWYRQSLGQGPEFLIYFQGTGAADDSGLPNDRFFAVRPEGSVSTLKIQRTERGDSAVYLCASSPPSNEQFFGPGTRLTVL.

The DNA of the CDR3 is TGTGCCAGCAGCCCCCGACTAGCGCCGAACACCGGGGAGCTGTTTTTT. The encoded protein is CASSPRLAPNTGELFF. The chain employs TRBV9 and TRBJ2-2; 8 nucleotides match TRBD2. Germline values: CDR1 SGDLS, CDR2 YYNGEE. There are 16 residues in the CDR3. V lost 4 bases to trimming and J lost 0 bases; unmatched junction nucleotides: 5.

This clone was found once. This chain links TRBV4-1 with TRBJ2-1, with D perhaps being TRBD1 or TRBD2 (5 bases each). The CDR3 has 12 amino acids. V shed 8 bases and J shed 7 bases, with 12 bases lying between them. CDR1 is MGHRA, CDR2 YSYEKL, per germline. The CDR3 spells CASLSWGNEQFF. CDR3 nucleotide sequence: TGCGCCAGCCTGAGCTGGGGGAATGAGCAGTTCTTC.

The gene calls are TRBV18 and TRBJ1-5; 8 positions match TRBD1. V gave up 3 bases and J gave up 2 bases; unmatched junction bases: 6. The CDR3 runs 16 residues. The germline V gene has CDR1 KGHSH and CDR2 LQKENI. CDR3 sequence reads: CASSPPGQEGNQPQHF. Here the CDR3 DNA reads TGTGCCAGCTCACCCCCGGGACAGGAGGGCAATCAGCCCCAGCATTTT.

This clone came up once. The chain uses TRBV11-3 and TRBJ2-1; D unclear. With 1 base removed from V and 6 bases from J, the gap between germline ends came to 10 bases. Germline CDR1 and CDR2: SGHNT and YENEEA. This CDR3 spans 14 amino acids. CDR3 residues: CASSLGGPSNEQFF. The CDR3 DNA reads as TGTGCCAGCAGCTTAGGAGGACCATCCAATGAGCAGTTCTTC.

The chain has TRBV5-1 and TRBJ2-5; 9 nucleotides align to TRBD2. Germline V gene lookup returns CDR1 SGHRS and CDR2 YFSETQ. The CDR3 is made up of 15 amino acids. The junction had 10 bases not matched to a gene; V was cut back by 6 bases and J by 4 bases. CDR3 bases: TGCGCCAGCACCGGGTTGGCGGGAGGGCCAGAGACCCAGTACTTC. Protein product: CASTGLAGGPETQYF.

The chain couples TRBV30 to TRBJ1-2; 8 nucleotides align to TRBD1. CDR1 and CDR2 (germline): GTSNPN, SVGIG (reference sequence). J gave up 3 bases and V 5 bases, and 2 bases lay outside the gene matches. This CDR3 is built from 12 residues. The chain's CDR3 is CAWGTGHYGYTF. DNA for the CDR3: TGTGCCTGGGGGACAGGCCACTATGGCTACACCTTC.